The clone carrying this T cell receptor beta chain has ten or more counts. As yet, its antigen is unknown. J was trimmed by 7 bases and V by 4 bases; bases with no gene match: 13. This CDR3 is 17 amino acids long. CDR1 and CDR2 (germline): MNHEY, SMNVEV (reference sequence). The entry originates in a study of T cell repertoires in cytomegalovirus infection. The study, taken as a whole, reports: CMV carriers with the relevant HLA were identified by cumulative public TCR beta family frequency.

TCRdb re-derived calls from the reads in MiXCR, one entry per CDR3 protein. The repertoire holds around 310,000 distinct CDR3 sequences, with 15% to 20% as singletons. This TCR came from a human donor in good health (CMV status not recorded). Some clones in this sample may be carry-over from other donors' samples. The chain employs TRBV27 and TRBJ1-6; 7 nucleotides align to TRBD1. Sequences were obtained from PBMCs. The chain's CDR3 is CASSSATGFDLNSPLHF. DNA for the CDR3: TGTGCCAGCAGTTCAGCGACAGGGTTTGACCTAAATTCACCCCTCCACTTT.